The present T cell receptor beta chain was sequenced within a study of T cells after yellow fever vaccination. Across the study: Preparing low-cell-number fractions relied on SMART-Seq v4 Ultra Low Input. Study results and caveats: Shared CD4/CD8 clonotypes were a small share, likely from convergent recombination. FACS-sorted repertoires could harbor abundant contaminating bulk-population clonotypes. The secondary T-cell response peaked on day 5, not day 15, but was weaker.

With respect to this clonotype: Its cognate antigen is unknown.

TCRdb fed the 5' RACE reads into MiXCR, producing one record per CDR3 protein. The sample has under 500,000 distinct CDR3 sequences, under 20% seen once. Germline V gene sequence: CDR1 SGHKS, CDR2 YYEKEE (reference sequence). CDR3 length equals 16 residues. J lost 4 bases, V lost 4 bases, and 11 bases had no gene match. This receptor was identified in a man between 18 and 29 years old who received the YFV17D yellow fever vaccine. V gene TRBV5-5 combines with J gene TRBJ1-5; TRBD1 agrees at 7 bases. This specimen consisted of PBMCs, obtained before the yellow fever booster vaccination. CDR3 protein: CASSPADRLDNQPQHF. DNA for the CDR3: TGTGCCAGCAGCCCTGCGGACAGGTTAGATAATCAGCCCCAGCATTTT.